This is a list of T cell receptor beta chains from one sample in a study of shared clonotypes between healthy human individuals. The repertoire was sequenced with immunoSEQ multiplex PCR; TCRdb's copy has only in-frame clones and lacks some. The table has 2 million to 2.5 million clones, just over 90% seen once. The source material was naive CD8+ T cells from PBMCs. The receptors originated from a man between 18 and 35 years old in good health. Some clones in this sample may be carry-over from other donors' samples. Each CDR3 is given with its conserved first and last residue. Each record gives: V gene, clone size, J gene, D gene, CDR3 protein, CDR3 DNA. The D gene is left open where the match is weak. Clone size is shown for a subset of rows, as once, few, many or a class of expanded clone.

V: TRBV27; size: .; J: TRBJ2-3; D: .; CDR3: CASSPGGSTDTQYF; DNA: TGTGCCAGCAGCCCCGGAGGGTCCACAGATACGCAGTATTTT
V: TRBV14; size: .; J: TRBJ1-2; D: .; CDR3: CASNRGGIYGYTF; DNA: TGTGCCAGCAACCGGGGGGGCATCTATGGCTACACCTTC
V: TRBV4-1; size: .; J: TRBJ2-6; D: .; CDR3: CASSLSTGSGANVLTF; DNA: TGCGCCAGCAGCCTCTCTACAGGGTCTGGGGCCAACGTCCTGACTTTC
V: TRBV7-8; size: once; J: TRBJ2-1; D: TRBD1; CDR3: CASSFMTGQGAHNEQFF; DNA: TGTGCCAGCAGTTTCATGACGGGACAGGGCGCGCACAATGAGCAGTTCTTC
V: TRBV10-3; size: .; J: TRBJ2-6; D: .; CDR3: CAISESSALLSGANVLTF; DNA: TGTGCCATCAGTGAGTCGAGCGCGTTACTCTCTGGGGCCAACGTCCTGACTTTC
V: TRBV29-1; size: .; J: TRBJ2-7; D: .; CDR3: CSVELTAYEQYF; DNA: TGCAGCGTTGAACTCACGGCCTACGAGCAGTACTTC
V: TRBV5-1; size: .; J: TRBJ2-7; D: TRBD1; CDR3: CASSLVTGGQYEQYF; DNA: TGCGCCAGCAGCTTGGTAACAGGGGGCCAGTACGAGCAGTACTTC
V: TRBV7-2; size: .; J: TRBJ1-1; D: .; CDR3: CASSPGPLEGWENTEAFF; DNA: TGTGCCAGCAGCCCAGGACCCCTGGAGGGGTGGGAGAACACTGAAGCTTTCTTT
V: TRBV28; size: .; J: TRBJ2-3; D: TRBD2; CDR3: CASRFRLALSTDTQYF; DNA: TGTGCCAGCCGGTTTCGACTAGCGCTGAGCACAGATACGCAGTATTTT
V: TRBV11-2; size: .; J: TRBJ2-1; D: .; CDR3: CASSFFTGSSYNEQFF; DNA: TGTGCCAGCAGCTTTTTTACAGGTAGCTCCTACAATGAGCAGTTCTTC
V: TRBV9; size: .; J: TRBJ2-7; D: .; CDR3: CASSEDQDGNYEQYF; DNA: TGTGCCAGCAGCGAGGACCAGGACGGAAACTACGAGCAGTACTTC
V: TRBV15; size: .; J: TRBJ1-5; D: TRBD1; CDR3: CATSRDMTPSGGQPQHF; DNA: TGTGCCACCAGCAGAGACATGACTCCATCAGGGGGTCAGCCCCAGCATTTT
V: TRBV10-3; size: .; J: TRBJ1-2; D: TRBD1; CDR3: CAISAGTEIRYGYTF; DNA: TGTGCCATCAGCGCTGGGACAGAGATACGCTATGGCTACACCTTC
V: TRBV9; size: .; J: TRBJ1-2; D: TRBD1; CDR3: CASSVQGAVGYTF; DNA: TGTGCCAGCAGCGTACAGGGGGCGGTGGGCTACACCTTC
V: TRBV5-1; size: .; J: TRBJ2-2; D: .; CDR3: CASSLDGTRIAGELFF; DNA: TGCGCCAGCAGCTTGGACGGGACTCGCATAGCCGGGGAGCTGTTTTTT
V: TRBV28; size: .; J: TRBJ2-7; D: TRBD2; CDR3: CASSAGLARISYPLYEQYF; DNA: TGTGCCAGCAGTGCGGGACTAGCGCGAATCTCCTACCCCCTCTACGAGCAGTACTTC
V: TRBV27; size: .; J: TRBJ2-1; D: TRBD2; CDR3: CASSDSLAGLSYNEQFF; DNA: TGTGCCAGCAGTGACTCGCTAGCGGGCCTCTCCTACAATGAGCAGTTCTTC
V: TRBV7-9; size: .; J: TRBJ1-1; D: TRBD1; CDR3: CASSPRGPGTEAFF; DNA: TGTGCCAGCAGCCCAAGGGGGCCGGGAACTGAAGCTTTCTTT
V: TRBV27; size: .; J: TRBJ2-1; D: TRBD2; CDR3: CASSLFSRTSGNHNEQFF; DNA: TGTGCCAGCAGTTTATTCAGTCGGACTAGCGGGAACCACAATGAGCAGTTCTTC
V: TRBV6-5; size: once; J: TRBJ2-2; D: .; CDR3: CASTTPPGGELFF; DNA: TGTGCCAGCACCACTCCTCCCGGGGGGGAGCTGTTTTTT
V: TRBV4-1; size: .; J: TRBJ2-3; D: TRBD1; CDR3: CASSQTTGAVTDTQYF; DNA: TGCGCCAGCAGCCAAACGACAGGGGCCGTCACAGATACGCAGTATTTT
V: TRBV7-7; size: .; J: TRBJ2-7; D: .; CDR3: CASSLGRAYEQYF; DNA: TGTGCCAGCAGCTTAGGGAGGGCCTACGAGCAGTACTTC
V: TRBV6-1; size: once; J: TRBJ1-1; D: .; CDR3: CASSDYQGLGAEAFF; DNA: TGTGCCAGCAGTGATTATCAGGGTCTAGGTGCGGAAGCTTTCTTT
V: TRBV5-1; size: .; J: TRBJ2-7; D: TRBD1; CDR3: CASSLRQGEKRRYEQYF; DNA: TGCGCCAGCAGCTTGAGACAGGGTGAGAAGCGGAGGTACGAGCAGTACTTC
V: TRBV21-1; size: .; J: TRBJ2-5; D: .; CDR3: CASSKRTTKETQYF; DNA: TGTGCCAGCAGCAAACGGACTACCAAAGAGACCCAGTACTTC
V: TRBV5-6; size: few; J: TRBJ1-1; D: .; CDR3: CASSSPFTEAFF; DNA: TGTGCCAGCAGCTCCCCGTTCACTGAAGCTTTCTTT
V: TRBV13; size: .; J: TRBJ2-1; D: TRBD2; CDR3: CASSPDPGTSGVTYNEQFF; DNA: TGTGCCAGCAGCCCAGACCCTGGGACTAGCGGAGTAACCTACAATGAGCAGTTCTTC
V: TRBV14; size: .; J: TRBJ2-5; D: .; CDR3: CASSLRRAVQETQYF; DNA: TGTGCCAGCAGCCTACGGAGGGCCGTGCAAGAGACCCAGTACTTC
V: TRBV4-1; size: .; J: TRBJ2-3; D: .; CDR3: CASSQEGGLSDTQYF; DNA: TGCGCCAGCAGCCAAGAGGGGGGACTGTCGGATACGCAGTATTTT